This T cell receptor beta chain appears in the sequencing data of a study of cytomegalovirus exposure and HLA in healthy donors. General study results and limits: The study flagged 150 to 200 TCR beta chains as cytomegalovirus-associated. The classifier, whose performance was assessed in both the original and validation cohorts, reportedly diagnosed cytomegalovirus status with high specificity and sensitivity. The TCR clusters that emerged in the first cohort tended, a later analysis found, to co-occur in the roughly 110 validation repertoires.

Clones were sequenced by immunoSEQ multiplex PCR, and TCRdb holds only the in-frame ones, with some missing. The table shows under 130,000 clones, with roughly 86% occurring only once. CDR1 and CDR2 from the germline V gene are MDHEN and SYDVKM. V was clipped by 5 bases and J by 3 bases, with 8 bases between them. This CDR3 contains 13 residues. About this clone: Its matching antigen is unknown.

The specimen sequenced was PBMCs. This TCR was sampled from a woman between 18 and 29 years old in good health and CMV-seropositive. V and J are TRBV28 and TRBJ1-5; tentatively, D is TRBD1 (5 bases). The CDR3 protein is CASSDRNNQPQHF. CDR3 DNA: TGTGCCAGCAGTGACAGAAACAATCAGCCCCAGCATTTT.